Presented here are 24 T cell receptor beta chains from one specimen sequenced in a study of early T cells in non-severe SARS-CoV-2 infection. Each CDR3 protein gets one entry after TCRdb re-called the 5' RACE reads with MiXCR. Found here are 70,000 to 85,000 distinct CDR3 sequences, around 12% of them singletons; the top ten hold 15% to 17%. The input for sequencing was whole blood, taken at baseline. The receptors were sampled from an adult who was a healthcare worker with PCR-confirmed SARS-CoV-2 infection or an uninfected control (not recorded which). The donor label of this sample is uncertain.

The CDR3 DNA is TGCGCCAGCAGTCCACCTCAGCCTGGACTCACAGATACGCAGTATTTT. Amino acids: CASSPPQPGLTDTQYF. The V and J genes are TRBV4-1 and TRBJ2-3; D might be TRBD2 (5 bases). Germline V gene data show CDR1 as MGHRA and CDR2 as YSYEKL. Trimming stripped 6 bases from V and 2 bases from J, with 18 bases between. The CDR3 is 16 amino acids.

The V and J genes are TRBV5-1 and TRBJ2-1; a possible D gene is TRBD2 (5 bases). V lost 2 bases, J lost 2 bases, and 11 bases lay in between. The CDR3 is made up of 15 amino acids. Germline values: CDR1 SGHRS, CDR2 YFSETQ. This chain's CDR3 is CASSFSGGPYNEQFF. The CDR3 DNA sequence: TGCGCCAGCAGCTTCAGCGGAGGCCCCTACAATGAGCAGTTCTTC.

J is TRBJ1-4 and V is TRBV9, with 9 bases identical to TRBD1. Germline loops: CDR1 SGDLS, CDR2 YYNGEE. The CDR3 runs 14 residues. J was trimmed by 8 bases and V by 3 bases; bases with no gene match: 5. Here the CDR3 reads CASSEGTGKEKLFF. DNA of the CDR3: TGTGCCAGCAGCGAGGGGACAGGGAAGGAAAAACTGTTTTTT.

The chain has TRBV5-1 and TRBJ2-3, with 9 bases fitting TRBD2. Germline V lookup: CDR1 SGHRS, CDR2 YFSETQ. The CDR3 is 14 amino acids. The junction had 1 base not matched to a gene; V was cut back by 5 bases and J by 0 bases. The CDR3 nucleotides are TGCGCCAGCAGGACTAGCGGAAGCACAGATACGCAGTATTTT. It translates to CASRTSGSTDTQYF.

In regard to this clonotype: Germline and junction disagree at one end, which may indicate a read error. V usage is TRBV7-3 and J usage is TRBJ2-3, with 8 bases aligning to TRBD1. The CDR3 sequence is 16 residues long. CDR1 and CDR2 from the germline V gene are SGHTA and FQGTGA. The CDR3: CASSLTGGLGTDTQYF. Written as DNA, the CDR3 is TGTGCCAGCAGCCTAACAGGGGGTTTGGGCACAGATACGCAGTATTTT.

The chain carries TRBV7-2 and TRBJ2-7, with D uncertain. The CDR3 totals 16 residues. Germline CDR1 and CDR2: SGHTA and FQGNSA. Trimming shortened V by 0 bases and J by 6 bases, and 18 bases separated the two germline ends. CDR3 in DNA: TGTGCCAGCAGCTTAGCCACAGCATTCCCTCCGTCCGAGCAGTACTTC. Its protein product is CASSLATAFPPSEQYF.

This clonotype was observed at least ten times. This chain joins TRBV12-3 or TRBV12-4 and TRBJ2-3; TRBD2 is a possible D gene (6 bases). There are 15 residues in the CDR3. The ends were cut back, 6 bases at V and 4 bases at J, with 17 bases in the middle. The CDR3 DNA sequence: TGTGCCAGCAGACCTCTTGGAGGGTTGCCAGATACGCAGTATTTT. The encoded protein is CASRPLGGLPDTQYF.

J is TRBJ1-2 and V is TRBV20-1, with unresolved D. The germline V and J ends were trimmed by 5 bases and 8 bases, with 12 bases remaining between them. Germline CDR1 reads DFQATT; CDR2 reads SNEGSKA (reference sequence). The CDR3 is made up of 11 amino acids. The CDR3 region is CSAPLKEGYTF. CDR3 DNA: TGCAGTGCTCCCCTCAAAGAGGGCTACACCTTC.

At least ten counts were recorded for this clonotype. The CDR3 DNA follows: TGTGCCAGCAAGCAGGTCGAGCAGTACTTC. This codes for CASKQVEQYF. V is TRBV2 and J is TRBJ2-7; D uncertain. This CDR3 region has 10 residues. Trimming stripped 7 bases from V and 6 bases from J, with 7 bases between. The germline V gene encodes CDR1 SNHLY and CDR2 FYNNEI.

The table lists this clonotype with a few counts. The V and J genes are TRBV29-1 and TRBJ2-1; TRBD2 matches at 7 bases. In germline, CDR1 is SQVTM, CDR2 ANQGSEA. The CDR3 sequence is 11 residues long. V lost 7 bases to trimming and J lost 7 bases; unmatched junction nucleotides: 4. The chain's CDR3 is CSGTRGNEQFF. CDR3 nucleotide sequence: TGCAGCGGAACGCGGGGGAATGAGCAGTTCTTC.

The chain links TRBV11-2 to TRBJ2-2; 7 bases agree with TRBD2. From germline, CDR1 is SGHAT and CDR2 FQNNGV. The J segment lost 6 bases and the V segment lost 5 bases, leaving 6 bases of the junction unmatched. The CDR3 is made up of 14 amino acids. The CDR3 is CASSRGGYAGELFF. CDR3 DNA: TGTGCCAGCAGCCGGGGAGGGTACGCCGGGGAGCTGTTTTTT.

This clonotype has ten or more counts. This chain uses TRBV12-3 or TRBV12-4 with TRBJ1-1; perhaps TRBD1 as D (6 bases). The CDR3 contains 17 residues. The germline V and J ends were trimmed by 4 bases and 1 base, with 19 bases remaining between them. CDR3 region: CASSSPRGPLRNTEAFF. CDR3 nucleotide sequence: TGTGCCAGCAGTTCCCCCAGGGGACCCCTACGGAACACTGAAGCTTTCTTT.

The chain couples TRBV6-2 or TRBV6-3 to TRBJ2-7; D not certain. Germline-derived CDR1 and CDR2 are MNHEY and SVGEGT. The V end lost 6 bases, the J end lost 4 bases, and 13 bases lay between the germline ends. There are 13 residues in the CDR3. DNA of the CDR3: TGTGCCAGCAGGGTACGACGGGTTTACGAGCAGTACTTC. As protein: CASRVRRVYEQYF.

This clonotype was counted a few times. The chain links TRBV29-1 to TRBJ1-1; D gene uncertain. The V and J ends lost 4 bases and 7 bases respectively, with 13 bases between them. The CDR3 runs 12 residues. Germline CDR1 is SQVTM and CDR2 is ANQGSEA. CDR3 sequence: CSVGDGRHEAFF. DNA for the CDR3: TGCAGCGTTGGGGATGGCAGGCATGAAGCTTTCTTT.

Many counts were recorded for this clonotype. The gene calls are TRBV5-6 and TRBJ2-7, with D perhaps being TRBD1 or TRBD2 (5 bases each). The CDR3 is made up of 17 amino acids. Germline V lookup: CDR1 SGHDT, CDR2 YYEEEE. Trimming took off 2 bases at V and 7 bases at J, with 25 bases between the two ends. In DNA form, the CDR3 reads TGTGCCAGCAGCTTTTTCCACACCAGGGACGGTCTTATGGAGCAGTACTTC. It codes for CASSFFHTRDGLMEQYF.

This clonotype was observed at least ten times. This rearrangement joins TRBV12-3 or TRBV12-4 to TRBJ2-1; D call uncertain. This CDR3 has 15 residues. The germline V and J ends were trimmed by 0 bases and 4 bases, with 10 bases remaining between them. For the CDR3, the DNA is TGTGCCAGCAGTTTAGCCAGGCCCTATTACAATGAGCAGTTCTTC. This sequence encodes CASSLARPYYNEQFF.

The sample holds a few counts of this clonotype. The chain carries TRBV12-5 and TRBJ1-5; 7 bases align to TRBD1. V lost 3 bases and J lost 0; bases outside the gene matches: 8. The CDR3 length is 17 residues. Looked up from germline, CDR1 is LGHNT and CDR2 is FRNRAP. The CDR3 DNA reads as TGTGCTAGTGGTTTACGGGACAGATCCAATAGCAATCAGCCCCAGCATTTT. The encoded protein is CASGLRDRSNSNQPQHF.

This clonotype was detected ten times or more. The chain is built from TRBV12-3 or TRBV12-4 and TRBJ2-3; D could derive from TRBD1 or TRBD2 (5 bases each). V was trimmed by 8 bases and J by 7 bases, leaving 16 bases between them. The CDR3 spans 13 residues. Written as DNA, the CDR3 is TGTGCCAGCCGCCCGGGGCGGGCGCATACGCAGTATTTT. Its protein is CASRPGRAHTQYF.

This clonotype was picked up a small number of times. This sequence joins TRBV20-1 and TRBJ2-3, with D unclear. The CDR3 is made up of 12 amino acids. Trimming cost V 6 bases and J 1 base, with 8 bases left between them. CDR1 and CDR2 (germline): DFQATT, SNEGSKA (reference sequence). The CDR3, as DNA: TGCAGTGCACCTACACGCACAGATACGCAGTATTTT. Residues: CSAPTRTDTQYF.

This clonotype was seen only a few times. This rearrangement joins TRBV5-1 to TRBJ2-2; D is ambiguous. V lost 4 bases, J lost 5 bases, and 9 bases lay in between. The CDR3 loop spans 13 amino acids. Germline V gene sequence: CDR1 SGHRS, CDR2 YFSETQ. The CDR3 bases are TGCGCCAGCAGCCAATCGCAGACCGGGGAGCTGTTTTTT. Translating it yields CASSQSQTGELFF. The complete variable domain, with remaining parts taken from reference TRBV5-1 and TRBJ2-2, reads KAGVTQTPRYLIKTRGQQVTLSCSPISGHRSVSWYQQTPGQGLQFLFEYFSETQRNKGNFPGRFSGRQFSNSRSEMNVSTLELGDSALYLCASSQSQTGELFFGEGSRLTVL.

The V gene is TRBV10-3, the J gene TRBJ2-1, with a tentative D call TRBD1 (5 bases). There are 14 residues in the CDR3. V was clipped by 8 bases and J by 9 bases, with 20 bases between them. The V gene's germline CDR1 is ENHRY and CDR2 SYGVKD. This CDR3 is CAIAGRALDSEQFF. The CDR3 DNA sequence: TGTGCCATCGCCGGAAGGGCCTTAGACAGTGAGCAGTTCTTC.

The rearrangement uses TRBV18 and TRBJ2-1; D could derive from TRBD1 or TRBD2 (5 bases each). Germline V gives CDR1 KGHSH, CDR2 LQKENI. Trimming pared 2 bases from V and 4 bases from J, leaving 12 bases between. This CDR3 is built from 15 residues. The CDR3 DNA follows: TGTGCCAGCTCACCAATGGGGGACCTATACAATGAGCAGTTCTTC. This gives the protein CASSPMGDLYNEQFF.

This clonotype was seen a handful of times. The V and J genes are TRBV7-3 and TRBJ1-5, with D unresolved. Germline V lookup: CDR1 SGHTA, CDR2 FQGTGA. CDR3 length: 13 amino acids. V lost 0 bases and J 7 bases, leaving 7 bases between the germline ends. The CDR3 region has the DNA TGTGCCAGCAGCTTAACGTATAGCCAGCCCCAGCATTTT. Its translation is CASSLTYSQPQHF.

There are many counts of this clonotype. The chain combines TRBV6-2 or TRBV6-3 with TRBJ2-1, with 12 positions matching TRBD2. The CDR3 sequence is 15 residues long. Germline V gene sequence: CDR1 MNHEY, CDR2 SVGEGT. V lost 5 bases and J lost 4; bases outside the gene matches: 3. The CDR3 sequence is CASSGLAGLYNEQFF. The CDR3 DNA sequence: TGTGCCAGCAGTGGACTAGCGGGGCTGTACAATGAGCAGTTCTTC.